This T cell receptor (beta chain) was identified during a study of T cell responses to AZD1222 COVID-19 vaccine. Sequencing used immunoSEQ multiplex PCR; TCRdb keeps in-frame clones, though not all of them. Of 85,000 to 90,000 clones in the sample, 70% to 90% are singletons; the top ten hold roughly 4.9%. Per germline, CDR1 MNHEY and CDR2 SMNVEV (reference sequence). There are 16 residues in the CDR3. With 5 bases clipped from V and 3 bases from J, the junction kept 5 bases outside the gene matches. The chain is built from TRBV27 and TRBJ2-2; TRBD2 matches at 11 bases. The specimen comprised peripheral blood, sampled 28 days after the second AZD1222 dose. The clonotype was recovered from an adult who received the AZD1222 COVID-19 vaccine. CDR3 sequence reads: CASSRRTSGHTGELFF. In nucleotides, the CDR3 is TGTGCCAGCAGTCGGCGGACTAGCGGGCACACCGGGGAGCTGTTTTTT.